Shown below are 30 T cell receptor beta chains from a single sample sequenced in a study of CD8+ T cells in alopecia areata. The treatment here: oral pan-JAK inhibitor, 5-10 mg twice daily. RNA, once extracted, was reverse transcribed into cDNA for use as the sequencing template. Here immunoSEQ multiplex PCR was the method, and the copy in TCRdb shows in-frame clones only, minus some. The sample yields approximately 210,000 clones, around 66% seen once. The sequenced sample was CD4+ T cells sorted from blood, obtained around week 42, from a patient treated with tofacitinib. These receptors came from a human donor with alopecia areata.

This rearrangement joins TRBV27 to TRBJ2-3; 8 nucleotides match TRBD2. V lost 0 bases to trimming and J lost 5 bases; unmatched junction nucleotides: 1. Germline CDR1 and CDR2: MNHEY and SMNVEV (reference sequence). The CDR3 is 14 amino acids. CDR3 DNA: TGTGCCAGCAGTTTATCGAGCGGGAGAGATACGCAGTATTTT. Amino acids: CASSLSSGRDTQYF.

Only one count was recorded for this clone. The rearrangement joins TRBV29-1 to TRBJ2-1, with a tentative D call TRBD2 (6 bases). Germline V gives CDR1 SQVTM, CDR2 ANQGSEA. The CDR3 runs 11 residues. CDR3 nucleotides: TGCAGTGGAGGGACCTACAATGAGCAGTTCTTC. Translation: CSGGTYNEQFF.

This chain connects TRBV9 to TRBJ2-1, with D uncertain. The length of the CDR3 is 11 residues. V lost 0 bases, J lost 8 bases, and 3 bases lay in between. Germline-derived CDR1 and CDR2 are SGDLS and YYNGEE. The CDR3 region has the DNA TGTGCCAGCAGCGTAGAGGATGAGCAGTTCTTC. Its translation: CASSVEDEQFF.

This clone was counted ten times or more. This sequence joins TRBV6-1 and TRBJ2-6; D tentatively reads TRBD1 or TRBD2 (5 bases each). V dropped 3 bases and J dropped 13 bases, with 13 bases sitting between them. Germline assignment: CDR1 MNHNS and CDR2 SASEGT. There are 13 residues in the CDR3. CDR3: CASSDRDPSVLTF. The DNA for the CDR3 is TGTGCCAGCAGTGATAGGGACCCTAGTGTCCTGACTTTC.

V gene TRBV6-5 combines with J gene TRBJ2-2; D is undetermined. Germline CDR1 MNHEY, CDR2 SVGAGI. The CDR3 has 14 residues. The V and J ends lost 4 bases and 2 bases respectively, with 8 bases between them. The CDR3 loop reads CASSFPGNTGELFF. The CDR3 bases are TGTGCCAGCAGTTTTCCGGGTAACACCGGGGAGCTGTTTTTT.

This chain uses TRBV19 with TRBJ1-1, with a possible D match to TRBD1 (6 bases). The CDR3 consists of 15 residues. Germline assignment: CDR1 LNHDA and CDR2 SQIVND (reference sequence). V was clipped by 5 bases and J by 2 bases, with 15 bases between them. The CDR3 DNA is TGTGCCAGTAGTCCCCTGGGAGGGGGAAACACTGAAGCTTTCTTT. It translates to CASSPLGGGNTEAFF.

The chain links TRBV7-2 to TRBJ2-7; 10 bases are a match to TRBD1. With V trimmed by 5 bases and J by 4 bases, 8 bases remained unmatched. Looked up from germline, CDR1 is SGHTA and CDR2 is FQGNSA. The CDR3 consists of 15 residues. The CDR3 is CASSLGQGVLYEQYF. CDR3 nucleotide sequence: TGTGCCAGCAGCCTAGGACAGGGGGTATTGTACGAGCAGTACTTC.

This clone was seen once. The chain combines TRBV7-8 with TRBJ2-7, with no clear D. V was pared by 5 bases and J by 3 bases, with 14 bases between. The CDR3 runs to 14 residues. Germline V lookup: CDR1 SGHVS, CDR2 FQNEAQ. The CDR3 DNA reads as TGTGCCAGCAGCGAACGAAAACCGGACTACGAGCAGTACTTC. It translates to CASSERKPDYEQYF.

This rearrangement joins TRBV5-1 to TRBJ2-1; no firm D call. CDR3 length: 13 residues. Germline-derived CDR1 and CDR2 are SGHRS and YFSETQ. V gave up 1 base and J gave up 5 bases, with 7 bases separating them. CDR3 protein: CASSLNPDNEQFF. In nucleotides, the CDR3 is TGCGCCAGCAGCTTGAACCCTGACAATGAGCAGTTCTTC.

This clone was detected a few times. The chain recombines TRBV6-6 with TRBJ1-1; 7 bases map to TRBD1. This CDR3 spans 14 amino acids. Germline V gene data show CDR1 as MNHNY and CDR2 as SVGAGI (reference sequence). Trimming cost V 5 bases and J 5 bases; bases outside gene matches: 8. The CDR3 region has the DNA TGTGCCAGCAGTCCCCACGACAGGGATACTGAAGCTTTCTTT. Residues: CASSPHDRDTEAFF.

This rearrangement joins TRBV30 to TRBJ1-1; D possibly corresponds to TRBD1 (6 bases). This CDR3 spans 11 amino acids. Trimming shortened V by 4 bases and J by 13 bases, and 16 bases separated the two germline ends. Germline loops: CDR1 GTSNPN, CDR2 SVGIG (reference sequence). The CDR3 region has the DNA TGTGCCTGGAATCAGGGGTCCGGGGATTTCTTT. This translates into CAWNQGSGDFF. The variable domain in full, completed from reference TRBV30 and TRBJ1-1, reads SQTIHQWPATLVQPVGSPLSLECTVEGTSNPNLYWYRQAAGRGLQLLFYSVGIGQISSEVPQNLSASRPQDRQFILSSKKLLLSDSGFYLCAWNQGSGDFFGQGTRLTVV.

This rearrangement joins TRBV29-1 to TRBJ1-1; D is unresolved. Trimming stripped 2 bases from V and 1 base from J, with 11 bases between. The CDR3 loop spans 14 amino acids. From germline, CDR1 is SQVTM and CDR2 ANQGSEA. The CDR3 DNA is TGCAGCGTTGAAATGAGGTCAGCGAACACTGAAGCTTTCTTT. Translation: CSVEMRSANTEAFF.

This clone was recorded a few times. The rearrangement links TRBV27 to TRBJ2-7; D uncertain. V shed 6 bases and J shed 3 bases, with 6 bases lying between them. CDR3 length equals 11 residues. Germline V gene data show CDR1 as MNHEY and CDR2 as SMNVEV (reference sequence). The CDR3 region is CASSRGYEQYF. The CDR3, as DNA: TGTGCCAGCAGCCGTGGCTACGAGCAGTACTTC.

The CDR3 spells CASTRGTGGPYEQYF. In DNA, the CDR3 is TGTGCCAGCACCAGAGGGACAGGGGGGCCCTACGAGCAGTACTTC. This chain links TRBV28 with TRBJ2-7; 11 nucleotides agree with TRBD1. Germline-derived CDR1 and CDR2 are MDHEN and SYDVKM. V shed 7 bases, J shed 2 bases, and the junction held 7 bases outside the gene matches. The CDR3 has 15 residues.

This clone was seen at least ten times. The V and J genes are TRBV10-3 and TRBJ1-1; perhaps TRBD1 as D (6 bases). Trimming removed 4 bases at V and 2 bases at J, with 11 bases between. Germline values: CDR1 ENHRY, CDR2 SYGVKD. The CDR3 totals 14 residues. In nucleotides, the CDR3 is TGTGCCATCAGTGGGGTCGGGGGCAACACTGAAGCTTTCTTT. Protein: CAISGVGGNTEAFF.

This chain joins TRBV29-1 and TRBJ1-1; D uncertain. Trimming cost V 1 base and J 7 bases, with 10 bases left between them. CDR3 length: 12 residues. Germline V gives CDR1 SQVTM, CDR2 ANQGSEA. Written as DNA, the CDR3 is TGCAGCGTTGAAGTAGGGTACGGTGAAGCTTTCTTT. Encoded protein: CSVEVGYGEAFF.

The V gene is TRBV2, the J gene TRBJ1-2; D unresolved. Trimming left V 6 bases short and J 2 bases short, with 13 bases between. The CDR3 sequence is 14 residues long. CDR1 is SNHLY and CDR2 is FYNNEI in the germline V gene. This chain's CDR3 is CASRRGVENYGYTF. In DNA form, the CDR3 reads TGTGCCAGCAGGCGGGGAGTTGAAAACTATGGCTACACCTTC.

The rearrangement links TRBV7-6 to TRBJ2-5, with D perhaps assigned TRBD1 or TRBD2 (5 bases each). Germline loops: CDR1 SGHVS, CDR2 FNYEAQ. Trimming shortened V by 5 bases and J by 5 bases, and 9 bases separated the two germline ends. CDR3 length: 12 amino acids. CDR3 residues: CASSPEGETQYF. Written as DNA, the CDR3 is TGTGCCAGCAGCCCCGAGGGGGAGACCCAGTACTTC.

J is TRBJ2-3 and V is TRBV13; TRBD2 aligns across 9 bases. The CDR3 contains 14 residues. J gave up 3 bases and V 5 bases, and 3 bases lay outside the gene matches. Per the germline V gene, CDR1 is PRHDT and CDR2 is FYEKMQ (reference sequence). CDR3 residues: CASSTSGRTDTQYF. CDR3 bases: TGTGCCAGCAGCACAAGCGGGAGGACAGATACGCAGTATTTT. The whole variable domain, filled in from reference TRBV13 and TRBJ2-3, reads AAGVIQSPRHLIKEKRETATLKCYPIPRHDTVYWYQQGPGQDPQFLISFYEKMQSDKGSIPDRFSAQQFSDYHSELNMSSLELGDSALYFCASSTSGRTDTQYFGPGTRLTVL.

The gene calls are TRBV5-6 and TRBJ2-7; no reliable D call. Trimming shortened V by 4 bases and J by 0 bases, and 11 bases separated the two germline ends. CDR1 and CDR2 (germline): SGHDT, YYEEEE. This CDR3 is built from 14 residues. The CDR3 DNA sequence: TGTGCCAGCAGCCCCTACACCCGCTCCTACGAGCAGTACTTC. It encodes CASSPYTRSYEQYF.

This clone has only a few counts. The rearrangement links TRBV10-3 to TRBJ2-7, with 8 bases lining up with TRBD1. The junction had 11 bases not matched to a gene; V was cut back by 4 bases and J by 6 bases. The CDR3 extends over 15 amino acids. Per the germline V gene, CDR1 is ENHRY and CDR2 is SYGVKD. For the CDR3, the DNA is TGTGCCATCAGTGGGGGGACAGGACCACTCGGCGAGCAGTACTTC. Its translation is CAISGGTGPLGEQYF.

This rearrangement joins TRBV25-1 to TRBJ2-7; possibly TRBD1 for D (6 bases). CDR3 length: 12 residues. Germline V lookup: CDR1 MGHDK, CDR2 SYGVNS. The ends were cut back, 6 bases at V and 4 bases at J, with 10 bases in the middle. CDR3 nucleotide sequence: TGTGCCAGCAGGGGGACATGGTACGAGCAGTACTTC. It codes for CASRGTWYEQYF.

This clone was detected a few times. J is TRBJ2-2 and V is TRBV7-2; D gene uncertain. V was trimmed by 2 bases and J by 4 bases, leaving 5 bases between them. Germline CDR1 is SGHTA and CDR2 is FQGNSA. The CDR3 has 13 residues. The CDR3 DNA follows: TGTGCCAGCAGCTTACAGGTCACCGGGGAGCTGTTTTTT. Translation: CASSLQVTGELFF.

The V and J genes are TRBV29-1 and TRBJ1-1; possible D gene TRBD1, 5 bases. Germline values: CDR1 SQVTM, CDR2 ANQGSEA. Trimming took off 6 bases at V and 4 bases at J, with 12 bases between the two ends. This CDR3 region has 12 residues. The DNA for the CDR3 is TGCAGCGTCCTGGGACGGACCACTGAAGCTTTCTTT. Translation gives CSVLGRTTEAFF.

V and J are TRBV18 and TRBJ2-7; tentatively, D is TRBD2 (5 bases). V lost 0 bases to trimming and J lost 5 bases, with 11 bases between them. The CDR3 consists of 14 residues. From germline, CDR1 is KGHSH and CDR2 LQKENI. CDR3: CASSPPALAHEQYF. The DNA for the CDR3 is TGTGCCAGCTCACCACCCGCTCTAGCACACGAGCAGTACTTC.

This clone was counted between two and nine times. The CDR3 DNA sequence: TGCGCCAGCAGCCGTTCAGGGGAGCTCAGGGGAAAACTGTTTTTT. Residues: CASSRSGELRGKLFF. The chain is built from TRBV5-1 and TRBJ1-4; the D gene is possibly TRBD1 (6 bases). V was cut by 4 bases and J by 10 bases, with 20 bases left in between. There are 15 residues in the CDR3. CDR1 is SGHRS, CDR2 YFSETQ, per germline.

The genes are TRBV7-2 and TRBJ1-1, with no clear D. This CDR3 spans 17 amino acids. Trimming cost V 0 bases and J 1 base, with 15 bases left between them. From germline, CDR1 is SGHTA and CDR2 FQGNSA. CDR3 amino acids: CASSLAIVIAGNTEAFF. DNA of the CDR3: TGTGCCAGCAGCTTAGCGATCGTAATTGCGGGGAACACTGAAGCTTTCTTT.

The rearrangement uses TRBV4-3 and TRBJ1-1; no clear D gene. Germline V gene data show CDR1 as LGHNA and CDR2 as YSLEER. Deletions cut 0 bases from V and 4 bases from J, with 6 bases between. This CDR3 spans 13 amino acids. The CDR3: CASSQDSSTEAFF. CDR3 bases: TGCGCCAGCAGCCAAGACAGTTCCACTGAAGCTTTCTTT.

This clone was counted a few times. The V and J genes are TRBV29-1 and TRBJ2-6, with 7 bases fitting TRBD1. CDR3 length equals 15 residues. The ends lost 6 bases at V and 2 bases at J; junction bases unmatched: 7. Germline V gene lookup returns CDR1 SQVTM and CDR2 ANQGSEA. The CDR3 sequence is CSVSLQGTGANVLTF. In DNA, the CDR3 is TGCAGCGTCTCCCTACAGGGGACTGGGGCCAACGTCCTGACTTTC.

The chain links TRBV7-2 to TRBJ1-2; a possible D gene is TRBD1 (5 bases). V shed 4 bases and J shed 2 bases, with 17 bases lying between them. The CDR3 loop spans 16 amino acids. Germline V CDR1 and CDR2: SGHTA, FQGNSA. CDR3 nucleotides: TGTGCCAGCAGCTCGACCAAAGACAGTATCAACTATGGCTACACCTTC. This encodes CASSSTKDSINYGYTF.